The 18 T cell receptor beta chains reported below all come from one sample, sequenced in a study of blood T cell repertoires in COVID-19. Using immunoSEQ multiplex PCR, the repertoire was profiled, and TCRdb retains in-frame clones only, with some absent. The data show about 300,000 clones, around nine tenths seen once. Input material: PBMCs or T cells enriched from blood (not recorded which). The receptor source for this set is a woman aged 30 to 39 who had recovered from COVID-19.

V is TRBV13 and J is TRBJ2-1; 9 bases fit TRBD2. The V gene's germline CDR1 is PRHDT and CDR2 FYEKMQ (reference sequence). This CDR3 contains 14 residues. Trimming cost V 4 bases and J 5 bases; bases outside gene matches: 3. CDR3 DNA: TGTGCCAGCAGCTATCGGACTAGCGACAATGAGCAGTTCTTC. It codes for CASSYRTSDNEQFF.

This sequence joins TRBV19 and TRBJ1-3, with D perhaps matching TRBD1 (5 bases). This CDR3 contains 15 residues. V was trimmed by 6 bases and J by 4 bases, leaving 16 bases between them. The V gene's germline CDR1 is LNHDA and CDR2 SQIVND (reference sequence). CDR3 residues: CASRHVGGSGNTIYF. In DNA, the CDR3 is TGTGCCAGTAGACACGTGGGGGGATCCGGAAACACCATATATTTT. Full variable domain (outside the CDR3, taken from reference TRBV19 and TRBJ1-3): DGGITQSPKYLFRKEGQNVTLSCEQNLNHDAMYWYRQDPGQGLRLIYYSQIVNDFQKGDIAEGYSVSREKKESFPLTVTSAQKNPTAFYLCASRHVGGSGNTIYFGEGSWLTVV.

The J gene is TRBJ2-7, the V gene TRBV5-1; 8 positions match TRBD2. Germline CDR1 reads SGHRS; CDR2 reads YFSETQ. The CDR3 loop spans 16 amino acids. V shed 0 bases and J 5 bases; nucleotides not matched to a gene: 10. Here the CDR3 reads CASSLGSGTVFDEQYF. In DNA form, the CDR3 reads TGCGCCAGCAGCTTGGGTAGCGGGACCGTCTTTGACGAGCAGTACTTC.

The rearrangement uses TRBV29-1 and TRBJ1-1; 7 bases match TRBD1. V dropped 4 bases and J dropped 5; count of bases not matched to a gene: 13. Germline loops: CDR1 SQVTM, CDR2 ANQGSEA. The CDR3 length is 15 residues. Written as DNA, the CDR3 is TGCAGCGTTGTCGGTCTGGGCGCAGGGGGGACTGAAGCTTTCTTT. It codes for CSVVGLGAGGTEAFF.

The rearrangement uses TRBV27 and TRBJ2-7, with 8 bases identical to TRBD2. The germline gives CDR1 MNHEY, CDR2 SMNVEV (reference sequence). V trimming: 2 bases; J trimming: 2 bases; junction bases outside the gene matches: 2. There are 14 residues in the CDR3. CDR3 coding DNA: TGTGCCAGCAGTTTACGGGAGGGCCCCTACGAGCAGTACTTC. This codes for CASSLREGPYEQYF.

This rearrangement joins TRBV4-1 to TRBJ2-1; 13 positions match TRBD2. The J segment lost 6 bases and the V segment lost 4 bases, leaving 3 bases of the junction unmatched. The CDR3 length is 15 residues. CDR1 and CDR2 from the germline V gene are MGHRA and YSYEKL. CDR3 loop: CASSLRLAGGNEQFF. The CDR3 nucleotides read TGCGCCAGCAGCCTACGACTAGCGGGAGGCAATGAGCAGTTCTTC.

The rearrangement links TRBV7-8 to TRBJ2-7; D gene uncertain. The V gene lost 8 bases and the J gene lost 3 bases, with 8 bases spanning the gap. Germline lookup yields CDR1 SGHVS and CDR2 FQNEAQ. There are 11 residues in the CDR3. This chain's CDR3 is CASQLSYEQYF. The CDR3 nucleotides read TGTGCCAGCCAACTGAGCTACGAGCAGTACTTC.

This clone was detected only a few times. V and J are TRBV5-1 and TRBJ1-2, with D possibly being TRBD1 (5 bases). The CDR3 totals 14 residues. V lost 0 bases and J lost 7, with 13 bases in between. CDR1 is SGHRS and CDR2 is YFSETQ in the germline V gene. As DNA, the CDR3 is TGCGCCAGCAGCTTGGGGGACTTAGGGAGTGGCTACACCTTC. This sequence encodes CASSLGDLGSGYTF.

The gene calls are TRBV5-1 and TRBJ1-3; D call uncertain. There are 15 residues in the CDR3. CDR1 is SGHRS, CDR2 YFSETQ, per germline. Trimming cost V 1 base and J 2 bases, with 10 bases left between them. CDR3 DNA: TGCGCCAGCAGCTTGTATCTCAGTGCTGGAAACACCATATATTTT. Translating it yields CASSLYLSAGNTIYF.

This clone has only one observation. The chain combines TRBV6-5 with TRBJ2-3, with D possibly TRBD1 on 6 matching bases. The ends were cut back, 6 bases at V and 5 bases at J, with 18 bases in the middle. The V gene's germline CDR1 is MNHEY and CDR2 SVGAGI. This CDR3 has 15 residues. Written as DNA, the CDR3 is TGTGCCAGCAGAAAGGGGGTAACGACGGGAGATACGCAGTATTTT. Its protein product is CASRKGVTTGDTQYF.

This clone has only one observation. The V call is TRBV5-6, the J call TRBJ1-2, with TRBD1 matching 9 bases. The CDR3 consists of 13 residues. V lost 3 bases to trimming and J lost 5 bases; unmatched junction nucleotides: 2. Looked up from germline, CDR1 is SGHDT and CDR2 is YYEEEE. Here the CDR3 DNA reads TGTGCCAGCAGCTCGGACAGGGGTTATGGCTACACCTTC. This encodes CASSSDRGYGYTF.

The CDR3 bases are TGTGCCAGCAGCGCGGGGGGCCTAGCGACCACTCGGGATACGCAGTATTTT. Its protein is CASSAGGLATTRDTQYF. V is TRBV5-4 and J is TRBJ2-3; 8 bases are shared with TRBD2. Germline loops: CDR1 SGHNT, CDR2 YYREEE (reference sequence). CDR3 length: 17 amino acids. V lost 4 bases, J lost 6 bases, and 16 bases stayed unmatched.

This chain connects TRBV5-1 to TRBJ2-1, with no clear D. The CDR3 sequence is 13 residues long. CDR1 and CDR2 from the germline V gene are SGHRS and YFSETQ. V dropped 6 bases and J dropped 4 bases, with 11 bases sitting between them. The CDR3: CASTSLSYNEQFF. DNA of the CDR3: TGCGCCAGCACCAGTCTCTCTTACAATGAGCAGTTCTTC.

This chain links TRBV5-8 with TRBJ2-2; D may be TRBD1 (6 bases). V lost 4 bases and J 5 bases, leaving 15 bases between the germline ends. Germline V CDR1 and CDR2: SGHTS, YDEGEE. This CDR3 contains 15 residues. The chain's CDR3 is CASSNREIRTGELFF. The CDR3 nucleotides are TGTGCCAGCAGCAACAGGGAAATAAGGACCGGGGAGCTGTTTTTT.

The DNA of the CDR3 is TGTGCCAGCAGGCGAACGGGGACTTATCGCGATTCACCCCTCCACTTT. Translation gives CASRRTGTYRDSPLHF. The V gene is TRBV28, the J gene TRBJ1-6; D may be TRBD1 (5 bases). Trimming stripped 6 bases from V and 8 bases from J, with 20 bases between. CDR3 length: 16 residues. The germline gives CDR1 MDHEN, CDR2 SYDVKM.

The rearrangement uses TRBV28 and TRBJ2-2; possibly TRBD2 for D (6 bases). Germline CDR1 reads MDHEN; CDR2 reads SYDVKM. V was shortened by 4 bases and J by 7 bases, with 10 bases between the two germline ends. This CDR3 contains 13 residues. CDR3 in amino acids: CASSSGDHGELFF. In DNA, the CDR3 is TGTGCCAGCAGTTCGGGGGATCACGGGGAGCTGTTTTTT.

The gene calls are TRBV5-6 and TRBJ1-3; 7 bases map to TRBD1. The CDR3 spans 14 residues. Germline lookup yields CDR1 SGHDT and CDR2 YYEEEE. After removal of 4 bases from V and 2 bases from J, the junction contained 3 bases not matched to a gene. CDR3 bases: TGTGCCAGCAGCCGGGGACAGACTGGAAACACCATATATTTT. It yields the protein CASSRGQTGNTIYF.

The chain uses TRBV28 and TRBJ1-1; D remains ambiguous. Germline V gene lookup returns CDR1 MDHEN and CDR2 SYDVKM. Trimming left V 6 bases short and J 3 bases short, with 17 bases between. This CDR3 comprises 15 residues. Written as DNA, the CDR3 is TGTGCCAGCAGCAAACCGGGATTTCGAGACACTGAAGCTTTCTTT. Translated, it gives CASSKPGFRDTEAFF. Complete variable domain (other parts from reference TRBV28 and TRBJ1-1): DVKVTQSSRYLVKRTGEKVFLECVQDMDHENMFWYRQDPGLGLRLIYFSYDVKMKEKGDIPEGYSVSREKKERFSLILESASTNQTSMYLCASSKPGFRDTEAFFGQGTRLTVV.